Given below is one TCR beta chain in context. As yet, its antigen is unknown. This record comes from a study of shared clonotypes between healthy human individuals. Germline V gives CDR1 SEHNR, CDR2 FQNEAQ (reference sequence). This CDR3 comprises 15 residues. J gave up 5 bases and V 5 bases, and 3 bases lay outside the gene matches. Study-wide findings and caveats: Sequencing depth was a factor that was expected to affect clonotype sharing among donors.

Each CD8 memory set brought CD45RO+ cells together with CCR7-negative CD45RA+ TemRA cells. Authors' analysis steps: Junction-only immunoSEQ sequences carried no quality scores, so filtering differed. The protocol was immunoSEQ multiplex PCR, while the TCRdb copy is restricted to in-frame clones and leaves out a portion. The V and J calls and clone size are taken from that table; D and trimming were inferred from the DNA. The sample includes fewer than 850,000 clones, 90% of them seen just once. This clonotype was sampled from a man in his late teens or twenties in good health. Some clones in this sample may be carry-over from other donors' samples. V usage is TRBV7-9 and J usage is TRBJ2-2; TRBD2 agrees at 12 bases. The sample consisted of memory CD8+ T cells from PBMCs. The subset was: CD45RO+ cells pooled with CCR7-negative TemRA cells. The CDR3: CASSLGLAGTGELFF. CDR3 sequence (DNA): TGTGCCAGCAGCCTCGGACTAGCGGGAACCGGGGAGCTGTTTTTT.